This TCR beta chain came from a study of technical replicates of blood from a handful of donors. Sequencing used immunoSEQ multiplex PCR; TCRdb keeps in-frame clones, though not all of them. This sample has around 67,000 clones, with roughly 95% found just once. Germline CDR1 and CDR2: MGHRA and YSYEKL. V lost 6 bases and J lost 5; bases outside the gene matches: 6. This CDR3 spans 14 amino acids. The receptor was derived from a human donor in good health. The chain links TRBV4-1 to TRBJ2-7; 11 nucleotides line up with TRBD2. Sequenced material: T cells isolated from PBMCs. CDR3 nucleotides: TGCGCCAGCAGGGTACTAGCGGGAGTGGACGAGCAGTACTTC. Residues: CASRVLAGVDEQYF.